The 12 T cell receptor beta chains reported below all come from one sample, sequenced in a study of blood T cell repertoires in COVID-19. The table came from immunoSEQ multiplex PCR; TCRdb's copy has only in-frame clones and leaves some out. Of roughly 60,000 clones listed, 75% to 90% are singletons. Sequencing input: peripheral blood. All receptors derive from a man aged 25-40 years with COVID-19, enrolled during active disease.

This rearrangement joins TRBV2 to TRBJ2-7; D is unclear. The CDR3 is 14 residues long. The V gene's germline CDR1 is SNHLY and CDR2 FYNNEI. With 3 bases removed from V and 0 bases from J, the gap between germline ends came to 9 bases. The CDR3 bases are TGTGCCAGCAGTGATAGAATAAGCTCCTACGAGCAGTACTTC. It yields the protein CASSDRISSYEQYF.

V usage is TRBV5-6 and J usage is TRBJ1-1; D call uncertain. Trimming removed 2 bases from V and 6 bases from J, with 11 bases in between. CDR3 length equals 13 residues. The germline V gene encodes CDR1 SGHDT and CDR2 YYEEEE. CDR3 coding DNA: TGTGCCAGCAGCTTCTCTCTGGGAGCTGAAGCTTTCTTT. Amino acids: CASSFSLGAEAFF. Complete variable domain (other parts from reference TRBV5-6 and TRBJ1-1): DAGVTQSPTHLIKTRGQQVTLRCSPKSGHDTVSWYQQALGQGPQFIFQYYEEEERQRGNFPDRFSGHQFPNYSSELNVNALLLGDSALYLCASSFSLGAEAFFGQGTRLTVV.

V usage is TRBV10-3 and J usage is TRBJ2-7, with D possibly matching TRBD2 (5 bases). The CDR3 is 15 amino acids. Germline lookup yields CDR1 ENHRY and CDR2 SYGVKD. The V end lost 0 bases, the J end lost 1 base, and 10 bases lay between the germline ends. The CDR3: CAISESLAQSYEQYF. CDR3 nucleotides: TGTGCCATCAGTGAGTCTTTAGCGCAATCCTACGAGCAGTACTTC.

This chain connects TRBV10-1 to TRBJ2-1; 9 positions agree with TRBD1. This CDR3 has 15 residues. Trimming cost V 2 bases and J 6 bases; bases outside gene matches: 5. Germline V CDR1 and CDR2: WNHNN, SYGVQD (reference sequence). The CDR3 protein is CASSERTGVGNEQFF. DNA of the CDR3: TGCGCCAGCAGTGAGAGGACAGGGGTTGGCAATGAGCAGTTCTTC.

The chain joins TRBV7-2 to TRBJ1-1, with D unclear. Trimming cost V 5 bases and J 1 base, with 11 bases left between them. CDR3 length equals 14 residues. Germline-derived CDR1 and CDR2 are SGHTA and FQGNSA. CDR3 residues: CASSPRSWNTEAFF. Here the CDR3 DNA reads TGTGCCAGCAGCCCCCGGAGTTGGAACACTGAAGCTTTCTTT.

As DNA, the CDR3 is TGTGCCAGCAGGAGATCTACGAGGGCAGAGACCCAGTACTTC. Translating it yields CASRRSTRAETQYF. This chain joins TRBV2 and TRBJ2-5, with a tentative D call TRBD2 (5 bases). The CDR3 is 14 amino acids. The germline V gene has CDR1 SNHLY and CDR2 FYNNEI. V lost 6 bases and J 4 bases, leaving 15 bases between the germline ends.

The V gene is TRBV6-5, the J gene TRBJ2-1; D not resolved. The V gene lost 4 bases and the J gene lost 0 bases, with 10 bases spanning the gap. Germline V gene sequence: CDR1 MNHEY, CDR2 SVGAGI. This CDR3 has 15 residues. The CDR3 nucleotides read TGTGCCAGCAGTTTCTCGCGAGGCTCCTACAATGAGCAGTTCTTC. This sequence encodes CASSFSRGSYNEQFF.

The chain links TRBV11-3 to TRBJ2-2, with D uncertain. V was shortened by 2 bases and J by 6 bases, with 10 bases between the two germline ends. Germline CDR1 SGHNT, CDR2 YENEEA. The CDR3 covers 14 residues. The CDR3 region is CASSLWKEAGELFF. In DNA, the CDR3 is TGTGCCAGCAGCTTATGGAAAGAGGCCGGGGAGCTGTTTTTT. Supplemented by reference TRBV11-3 and TRBJ2-2, the full variable domain reads EAGVVQSPRYKIIEKKQPVAFWCNPISGHNTLYWYLQNLGQGPELLIRYENEEAVDDSQLPKDRFSAERLKGVDSTLKIQPAELGDSAVYLCASSLWKEAGELFFGEGSRLTVL.

This chain uses TRBV6-4 with TRBJ2-3; D call uncertain. This CDR3 has 13 residues. Trimming took off 6 bases at V and 5 bases at J, with 12 bases between the two ends. Per the germline V gene, CDR1 is MRHNA and CDR2 is SNTAGT. The DNA for the CDR3 is TGTGCCAGCAGGAGTCACACGGGAGATACGCAGTATTTT. It specifies CASRSHTGDTQYF.

The chain recombines TRBV4-2 with TRBJ1-1; weak D call: TRBD1 (5 bases). This CDR3 comprises 17 residues. Trimming removed 0 bases at V and 0 bases at J, with 14 bases between. CDR1 and CDR2 from the germline V gene are LGHNA and YNFKEQ. The CDR3 loop reads CASSQDPQGAMNTEAFF. As DNA, the CDR3 is TGTGCCAGCAGCCAAGACCCCCAGGGTGCCATGAACACTGAAGCTTTCTTT.

Here the CDR3 reads CASSVQGYEQYF. The CDR3 region has the DNA TGTGCCAGCAGTGTACAGGGGTACGAGCAGTACTTC. V and J are TRBV2 and TRBJ2-7; 7 bases map to TRBD1. The CDR3 length is 12 residues. The ends lost 4 bases at V and 4 bases at J; junction bases unmatched: 1. The germline V gene has CDR1 SNHLY and CDR2 FYNNEI.

The chain has TRBV29-1 and TRBJ1-1, with D perhaps TRBD1 (5 bases). V was trimmed by 7 bases and J by 1 base, leaving 10 bases between them. CDR1 and CDR2 from the germline V gene are SQVTM and ANQGSEA. The CDR3 loop spans 12 amino acids. CDR3 in amino acids: CSARTGNTEAFF. The CDR3 DNA is TGCAGCGCTCGCACAGGGAACACTGAAGCTTTCTTT. The whole variable domain, remainder taken from reference TRBV29-1 and TRBJ1-1, is SAVISQKPSRDICQRGTSLTIQCQVDSQVTMMFWYRQQPGQSLTLIATANQGSEATYESGFVIDKFPISRPNLTFSTLTVSNMSPEDSSIYLCSARTGNTEAFFGQGTRLTVV.